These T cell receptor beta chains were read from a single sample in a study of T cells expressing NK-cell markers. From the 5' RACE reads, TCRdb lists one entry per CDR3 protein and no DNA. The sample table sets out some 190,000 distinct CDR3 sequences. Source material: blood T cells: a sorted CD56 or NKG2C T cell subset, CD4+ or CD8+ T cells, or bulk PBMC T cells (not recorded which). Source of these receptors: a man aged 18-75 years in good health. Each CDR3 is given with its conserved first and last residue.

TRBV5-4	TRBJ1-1	CASSPDRGGMNTEAFF
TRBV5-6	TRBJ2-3	CASSLLAGSTDTQYF
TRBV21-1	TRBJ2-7	CASSKDMAGEGEQYF
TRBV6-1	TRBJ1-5	CASSDNWWDREGNQPQHF
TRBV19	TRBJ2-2	CASSMIGLGRGTGELFF
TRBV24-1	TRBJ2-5	CATSDATSEETQYF
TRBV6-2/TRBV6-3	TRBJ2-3	CAIRLNRVNTDTQYF
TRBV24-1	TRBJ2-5	CATSDVSGSQYF
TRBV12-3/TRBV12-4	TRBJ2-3	CASRPGSGRKDTQYF
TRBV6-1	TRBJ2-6	CASTGGREAGANVLTF
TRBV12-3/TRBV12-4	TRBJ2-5	CASSRSRENQETQYF
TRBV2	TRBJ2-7	CASSRDSRSYEQYF
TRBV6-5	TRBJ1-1	CASSSRHRVGDTEAFF
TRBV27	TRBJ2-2	CASSLVPPGQGRTGELFF
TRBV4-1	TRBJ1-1	CASSQGGEPLNTEAFF
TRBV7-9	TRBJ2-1	CASSLAGTPLGLEQFF
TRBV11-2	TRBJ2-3	CASSLTGGDDDTQYF
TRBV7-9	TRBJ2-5	CASSDHTEKYF
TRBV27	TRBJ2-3	CASSSPSGGASADTQYF
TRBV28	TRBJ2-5	CASSSRGWGGETQYF
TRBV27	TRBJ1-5	CASSFGRGRQPQHF
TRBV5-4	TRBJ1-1	CASSFKTGGMNTEAFF
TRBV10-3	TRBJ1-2	CAISGGTANSGYTF
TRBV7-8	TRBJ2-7	CASSSPGGTYGEQYF
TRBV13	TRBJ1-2	CASSLRGALNYGYTF
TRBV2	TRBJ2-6	CASSLPESSGANVLTF
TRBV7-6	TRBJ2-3	CASSLRQGLGSDTQYF
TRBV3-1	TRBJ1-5	CASSQAQGAYSNQPQHF
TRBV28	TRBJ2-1	CASMPPGGNEQFF
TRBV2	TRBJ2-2	CASRGDRGPHPNTGELFF
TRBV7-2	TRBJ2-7	CASSLKVGGGNYEQYF
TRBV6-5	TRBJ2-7	CASSYSAGQVSYEQYF
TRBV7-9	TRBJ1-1	CASSLGDRGPRYTEAFF
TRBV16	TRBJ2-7	CASSQEMTYEQYF
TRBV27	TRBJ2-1	CASSSELGSSYNEQFF
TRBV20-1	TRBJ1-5	CSARDMEGESQPQHF
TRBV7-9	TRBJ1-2	CASSLLDVSNYGYTF
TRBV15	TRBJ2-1	CATSRVIAFDEQFF
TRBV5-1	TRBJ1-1	CASSWNPDRGQKAEAFF
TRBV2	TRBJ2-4	CASSLSGGESKNIQYF
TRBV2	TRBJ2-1	CASSLGDEYNEQFF
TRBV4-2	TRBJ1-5	CASSQDGSYSNQPQHF
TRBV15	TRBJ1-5	CATSRDGTGPNQPQHF
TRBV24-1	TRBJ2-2	CAINPGRRFVDNTGELFF
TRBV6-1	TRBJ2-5	CASSQGLGGGETQYF
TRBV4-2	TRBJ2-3	CASSPPGGALTDTQYF
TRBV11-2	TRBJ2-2	CASSDQRTGELFF
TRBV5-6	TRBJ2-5	CASSLKKTQYF
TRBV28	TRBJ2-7	CASSFFRGGSYEQYF
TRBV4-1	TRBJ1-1	CASSQGSRSNTEAFF
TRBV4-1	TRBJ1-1	CASSLRQERTEAFF
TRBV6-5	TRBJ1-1	CASSNLGPGTEAFF
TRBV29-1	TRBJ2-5	CSGGPGRIGETQYF
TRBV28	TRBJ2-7	CASRPHISTYEQYF
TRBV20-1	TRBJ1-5	CSASPVTGFNQPQHF
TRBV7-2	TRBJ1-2	CASSKGFGYGYTF
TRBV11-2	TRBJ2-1	CASSRDRDAYNEQFF